Listed below are T cell receptor beta chains from one sample, sequenced in a study of T cells in tumors after PD-1 blockade. Generated by immunoSEQ multiplex PCR, the TCRdb table keeps only in-frame clones and is missing some. Found here are 50,000 to 75,000 clones, around 74% of them singletons; the top ten hold about 4.8%. The source was PBMCs, collected after anti-PD-1 treatment. These receptors were collected from a human donor with basal cell carcinoma. CDR3s include the opening cysteine and the closing phenylalanine or tryptophan. The order of the fields is D gene, J gene, clone size, V gene, CDR3 length, CDR3 protein, CDR3 DNA. D genes are given only for firm matches. Clone size is not always given. Where it is, it says once, few, many or a class for expanded clones.

.,TRBJ1-1,few,TRBV6-5,13,CASSQGLNTEAFF,TGTGCCAGCAGCCAAGGGTTGAACACTGAAGCTTTCTTT
TRBD2,TRBJ2-5,.,TRBV2,13,CASGPRGGETQYF,TGTGCCAGCGGGCCGCGGGGGGGCGAGACCCAGTACTTC
.,TRBJ2-7,.,TRBV20-1,11,CSARDNYEQYF,TGCAGTGCTAGGGATAACTACGAGCAGTACTTC
TRBD1,TRBJ1-6,few,TRBV19,13,CASRQGGNSPLHF,TGTGCCAGTAGGCAGGGGGGTAATTCACCCCTCCACTTT
.,TRBJ1-2,.,TRBV2,13,CASSEASSYGYTF,TGTGCCAGCAGTGAAGCCTCCAGCTATGGCTACACCTTC
TRBD1,TRBJ2-3,.,TRBV29-1,14,CSVGTGSSTDTQYF,TGCAGCGTGGGGACAGGGTCTAGCACAGATACGCAGTATTTT
TRBD1,TRBJ2-2,.,TRBV5-1,14,CASSLQGATGELFF,TGCGCCAGCAGCTTGCAGGGGGCAACCGGGGAGCTGTTTTTT
TRBD1,TRBJ1-1,.,TRBV28,15,CASSLAGTANTEAFF,TGTGCCAGCAGTCTCGCCGGGACAGCGAACACTGAAGCTTTCTTT
TRBD1,TRBJ2-1,.,TRBV19,14,CASSAQGAYNEQFF,TGTGCCAGTAGTGCACAGGGGGCATACAATGAGCAGTTCTTC
.,TRBJ2-3,.,TRBV11-3,15,CASSPGLTSTDTQYF,TGTGCCAGCAGTCCAGGGCTCACTAGCACAGATACGCAGTATTTT
.,TRBJ1-3,.,TRBV7-6,14,CASSRREGGNTIYF,TGTGCCAGCAGCCGCCGGGAAGGGGGAAACACCATATATTTT
.,TRBJ2-7,once,TRBV14,13,CASSQVEGYEQYF,TGTGCCAGCAGCCAAGTGGAGGGGTACGAGCAGTACTTC
.,TRBJ2-1,.,TRBV2,14,CASSVYGTYNEQFF,TGTGCCAGCAGTGTTTACGGAACCTACAATGAGCAGTTCTTC
TRBD1,TRBJ1-2,once,TRBV2,13,CASRGQGAHGYTF,TGTGCCAGCAGGGGACAGGGGGCGCATGGCTACACCTTC
.,TRBJ1-1,few,TRBV11-1,11,CASSFDTEAFF,TGTGCCAGCAGCTTTGACACTGAAGCTTTCTTT
.,TRBJ2-7,.,TRBV5-1,17,CASSLADSSTGRYEQYF,TGCGCCAGCAGCTTGGCGGACTCCTCGACAGGGAGGTACGAGCAGTACTTC
TRBD1,TRBJ1-5,.,TRBV19,14,CASNQATGESAQHF,TGTGCCAGTAATCAAGCGACAGGGGAATCAGCCCAGCATTTT
TRBD2,TRBJ2-1,.,TRBV19,16,CASSIDRYGGAGEQFF,TGTGCCAGTAGTATAGATCGCTACGGGGGGGCAGGTGAGCAGTTCTTC
.,TRBJ1-2,.,TRBV24-1,13,CATSEGGNYGYTF,TGTGCCACCAGTGAAGGGGGGAACTATGGCTACACCTTC
TRBD1,TRBJ1-5,once,TRBV5-5,17,CASSLSGTALGNQPQHF,TGTGCCAGCAGCTTATCTGGGACAGCTTTAGGCAATCAGCCCCAGCATTTT
TRBD1,TRBJ2-1,.,TRBV11-3,13,CASSPGQGDEQFF,TGTGCCAGCAGCCCCGGACAGGGGGATGAGCAGTTCTTC
.,TRBJ2-5,once,TRBV7-8,17,CASSLSLKRERQETQYF,TGTGCCAGCAGCTTATCACTGAAACGGGAGAGGCAAGAGACCCAGTACTTC
TRBD2,TRBJ2-7,.,TRBV7-2,14,CASSLEAGNYEQYF,TGTGCCAGCAGCTTAGAAGCGGGGAACTACGAGCAGTACTTC
TRBD2,TRBJ2-3,.,TRBV6-4,15,CASSEIAGGSDTQYF,TGTGCCAGCAGTGAAATAGCGGGGGGATCAGATACGCAGTATTTT
.,TRBJ1-2,.,TRBV18,14,CASSPGGFNYGYTF,TGTGCCAGCTCACCGGGGGGTTTTAACTATGGCTACACCTTC
.,TRBJ2-7,few,TRBV7-8,14,CASSLGASSYEQYF,TGTGCCAGCAGCTTGGGGGCTTCGTCTTACGAGCAGTACTTC
TRBD1,TRBJ1-1,.,TRBV6-4,13,CASRTGLNTEAFF,TGTGCCAGCCGGACAGGCTTGAACACTGAAGCTTTCTTT
TRBD1,TRBJ2-2,.,TRBV6-5,16,CASSYQGTGGTGELFF,TGTGCCAGCAGTTACCAAGGGACAGGGGGCACCGGGGAGCTGTTTTTT
.,TRBJ2-5,.,TRBV6-6,16,CASSYSSWTESETQYF,TGTGCCAGCAGTTACTCGTCTTGGACTGAATCGGAGACCCAGTACTTC
.,TRBJ2-1,.,TRBV10-3,12,CAISESLNEQFF,TGTGCCATCAGTGAGTCGCTCAATGAGCAGTTCTTC
.,TRBJ2-5,.,TRBV5-1,13,CASSRGAEETQYF,TGCGCCAGCAGCCGGGGGGCCGAGGAGACCCAGTACTTC